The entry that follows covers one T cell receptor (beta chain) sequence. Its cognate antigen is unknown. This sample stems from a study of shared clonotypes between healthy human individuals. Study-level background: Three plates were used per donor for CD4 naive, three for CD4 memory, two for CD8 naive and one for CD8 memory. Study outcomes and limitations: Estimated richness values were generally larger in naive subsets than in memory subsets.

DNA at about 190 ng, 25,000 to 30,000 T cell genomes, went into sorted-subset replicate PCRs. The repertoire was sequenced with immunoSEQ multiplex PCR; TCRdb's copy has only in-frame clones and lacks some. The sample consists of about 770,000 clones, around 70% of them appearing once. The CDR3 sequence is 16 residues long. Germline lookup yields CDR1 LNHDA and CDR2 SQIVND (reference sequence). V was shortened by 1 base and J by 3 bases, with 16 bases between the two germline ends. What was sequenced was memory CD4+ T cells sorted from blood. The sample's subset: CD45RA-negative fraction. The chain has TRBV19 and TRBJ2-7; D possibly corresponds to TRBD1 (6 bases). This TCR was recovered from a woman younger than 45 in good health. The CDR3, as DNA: TGTGCCAGTAGTATAGGGGCCACAGGGAGATACTACGAGCAGTACTTC. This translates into CASSIGATGRYYEQYF.